The source of this TCR beta chain is a study of blood T cell repertoires in COVID-19. Whole-study context: Spain, Italy and the United States supplied samples that represented acute and convalescent COVID-19. Nucleic acid was either cDNA or gDNA, and it came from T cells, B-cell-depleted T cells, or PBMCs.

CDR1 and CDR2 from the germline V gene are SGHNT and YYREEE (reference sequence). The length of the CDR3 is 13 residues. Trimming removed 5 bases from V and 5 bases from J, with 14 bases in between. Original processing notes: Estimates of nucleated cell counts were drawn from the amplification of reference gene primers. This table comes from immunoSEQ multiplex PCR, and its TCRdb copy is limited to in-frame clones, with some not included. For V, J and clone size, that table is used; D and trimming come from the DNA. Of fewer than 80,000 clones in the sample, 90% were seen once. The J gene is TRBJ2-7, the V gene TRBV5-4; D may be TRBD2 (6 bases). Sequenced: peripheral blood. The source is a man aged 45 to 65 with acute or convalescent COVID-19. CDR3 DNA sequence: TGTGCCAGCAGACCGGGACTCGCCGACGAGCAGTACTTC. It yields the protein CASRPGLADEQYF.